A selection of T cell receptor beta chains follows, all from one sample in a study of cytomegalovirus exposure and HLA in healthy donors. Clones were sequenced by immunoSEQ multiplex PCR, and TCRdb holds only the in-frame ones, with some missing. The repertoire consists of under 200,000 clones, with 81% occurring once and the leading ten covering about 2.1%. Sequenced input: PBMCs. These receptors all come from a woman younger than 35 in good health and CMV-seronegative. The CDR3 runs from the conserved cysteine through the conserved F or W. The D gene is left open where the match is weak. Expanded clones get a size class; other rows say once, few or many, or leave the size out.

j_call	d_call	v_call	clone_size	cdr3_nt	cdr3_aa
TRBJ2-7	NA	TRBV10-1	NA	TGCGCCAGCAGTGAGTCTGGGACACGCTCCTACGAGCAGTACTTC	CASSESGTRSYEQYF
TRBJ2-5	TRBD1	TRBV11-2	NA	TGTGCCAGCAGCTTAGGGGGACAGGTCTACGGGGAGACCCAGTACTTC	CASSLGGQVYGETQYF
TRBJ1-3	TRBD1	TRBV9	NA	TGTGCCAGCGGGACAGCCAACACCATATATTTT	CASGTANTIYF
TRBJ2-1	TRBD2	TRBV29-1	NA	TGCAGCGGTGAGGGACTAGCGTGGAATGAGCAGTTCTTC	CSGEGLAWNEQFF
TRBJ2-7	NA	TRBV4-1	once	TGCGCCAGCAACCAAGCGTCGTCGCGGGACTACGAGCAGTACTTC	CASNQASSRDYEQYF
TRBJ2-1	TRBD1	TRBV4-1	NA	TGCGCCAGCAGCTCGGGACAGGTTACCTACAATGAGCAGTTCTTC	CASSSGQVTYNEQFF
TRBJ2-1	NA	TRBV5-1	NA	TGCGCCAGCAGCACGGGGGACGCCGGCTCCTACAATGAGCAGTTCTTC	CASSTGDAGSYNEQFF
TRBJ2-1	TRBD1	TRBV27	NA	TGTGCCAGCAGGGGACAGGGGGCCTTCAATGAGCAGTTCTTC	CASRGQGAFNEQFF
TRBJ1-6	NA	TRBV6-5	NA	TGTGCCAGCAGTTACTCGGTATCAGGGGTTAATTCACCCCTCCACTTT	CASSYSVSGVNSPLHF
TRBJ1-1	TRBD1	TRBV18	NA	TGTGCCAGCTCACCGACATACGGGGCAGGGGGAGCCTGGGGAGCTTTCTTT	CASSPTYGAGGAWGAFF
TRBJ2-1	TRBD1	TRBV7-2	NA	TGTGCCAGCAGATTCGACAGGGGGGTTTACAATGAGCAGTTCTTC	CASRFDRGVYNEQFF
TRBJ1-4	NA	TRBV6-4	once	TGTGCCAGCAGCCTCCCTAAAAGGGAGGATGAAAAACTGTTTTTT	CASSLPKREDEKLFF
TRBJ2-5	TRBD1	TRBV5-1	NA	TGCGCCAGCAGCTCCGATTTTGTTTCGACAGGGGGCGGGGAGACCCAGTACTTC	CASSSDFVSTGGGETQYF
TRBJ2-3	TRBD2	TRBV6-4	NA	TGTGCCAGCAGTGCTACGGGGGGACCCACAGATACGCAGTATTTT	CASSATGGPTDTQYF
TRBJ2-1	TRBD2	TRBV5-1	NA	TGCGCCAGCAGCTTGGCAGCGGGAGGGAGGAATGAGCAGTTCTTC	CASSLAAGGRNEQFF
TRBJ1-3	NA	TRBV6-1	NA	TGTGCCAGCAGTGAACAGGGACAAGGAAACACCATATATTTT	CASSEQGQGNTIYF
TRBJ2-5	TRBD2	TRBV7-9	NA	TGTGCCAGCAGGCGTACTAGCGGGAGTAGCCAAGAGACCCAGTACTTC	CASRRTSGSSQETQYF
TRBJ2-7	NA	TRBV29-1	NA	TGCAGCGTTGGAGGAGGGGTCTCCTACGAGCAGTACTTC	CSVGGGVSYEQYF
TRBJ1-1	NA	TRBV7-9	NA	TGTGCCAGCAGCTTAGGGGTGGGAGGGAACACTGAAGCTTTCTTT	CASSLGVGGNTEAFF
TRBJ2-7	NA	TRBV6-5	few	TGTGCCATCAGTGAGAATGCTGGAGGCTACGAGCAGTACTTC	CAISENAGGYEQYF
TRBJ1-2	NA	TRBV27	NA	TGTGCCAGCAGCATACAGGTTAACTATGGCTACACCTTC	CASSIQVNYGYTF
TRBJ2-7	TRBD1	TRBV9	few	TGTGCCAGCAGTTCGACAGGGGTCGGGGAGCAGTACTTC	CASSSTGVGEQYF
TRBJ1-6	NA	TRBV2	NA	TGTGCCAGCAGATTACAGGGCTATAATTCACCCCTCCACTTT	CASRLQGYNSPLHF
TRBJ1-4	NA	TRBV30	NA	TGTGCCTGCGGGACTTCTGGGGAAAAACTGTTTTTT	CACGTSGEKLFF
TRBJ2-7	TRBD2	TRBV6-5	NA	TGTGCCAGCAGTTACGAGCGGGACTCCTACGAGCAGTACTTC	CASSYERDSYEQYF
TRBJ1-1	NA	TRBV5-1	NA	TGCGCCAGCAGCTTACCAGGGATGAACACTGAAGCTTTCTTT	CASSLPGMNTEAFF
TRBJ1-1	NA	TRBV19	few	TGTGCCAGTAGTATAGGATCGGACTGGAACACTGAAGCTTTCTTT	CASSIGSDWNTEAFF
TRBJ2-1	TRBD2	TRBV11-2	few	TGTGCCAGCAGCTTATACTTTCTAGCGGGCAGCTCCTACAATGAGCAGTTCTTC	CASSLYFLAGSSYNEQFF
TRBJ2-7	TRBD2	TRBV5-4	few	TGTGCCAGCAGCCCGGGACTAGCGGGGGGGCCGCAGTACGAGCAGTACTTC	CASSPGLAGGPQYEQYF
TRBJ2-3	TRBD1	TRBV5-1	NA	TGCGCCAGCAGCTTGGCCTCCCTCACTCTTAGGGGACAGGGAAGAGGGGATACGCAGTATTTT	CASSLASLTLRGQGRGDTQYF
TRBJ1-1	NA	TRBV6-1	NA	TGTGCCAGCAGAAGACGACAGGCCGCGAACACTGAAGCTTTCTTT	CASRRRQAANTEAFF
TRBJ1-1	TRBD1	TRBV5-1	NA	TGCGCCAGCAGCTTGGACAGGGGGGGCACTGAAGCTTTCTTT	CASSLDRGGTEAFF
TRBJ2-4	NA	TRBV10-1	NA	TGCGCCAGCAGTGAGTCCGAAGGGGTTTTCGGCAAAAACATTCAGTACTTC	CASSESEGVFGKNIQYF
TRBJ2-2	TRBD1	TRBV5-1	NA	TGCGCCAGCAGCTTCTTAACACAGGGGTCCCTCCCCGGGGAGCTGTTTTTT	CASSFLTQGSLPGELFF
TRBJ1-1	TRBD1	TRBV2	NA	TGTGCCAGCAGTCCCAGGGGGGTATGGAAGGTCAGCACTGAAGCTTTCTTT	CASSPRGVWKVSTEAFF
TRBJ1-6	TRBD1	TRBV9	NA	TGTGCCAGCAGCCGACCTGAAACAGGGGTAGGGAATTCACCCCTCCACTTT	CASSRPETGVGNSPLHF
TRBJ2-2	TRBD1	TRBV6-5	NA	TGTGCCAGCAGCCCGGACAGGGCGGGAACCGGGGAGCTGTTTTTT	CASSPDRAGTGELFF
TRBJ2-2	NA	TRBV5-4	NA	TGTGCCAGCAGCGACTCGGACAGGAACACCGGGGAGCTGTTTTTT	CASSDSDRNTGELFF
TRBJ2-2	NA	TRBV7-9	NA	TGTGCCAGCAGCTTAGCGGGACACAACACCGGGGAGCTGTTTTTT	CASSLAGHNTGELFF
TRBJ2-1	NA	TRBV6-1	NA	TGTGCCAGCAGTGAAGCGACTAACAATGAGCAGTTCTTC	CASSEATNNEQFF
TRBJ2-7	NA	TRBV5-1	NA	TGCGCCAGCAGCTCGGGTTCCGTAGAGCAGTACTTC	CASSSGSVEQYF
TRBJ1-5	TRBD1	TRBV7-8	NA	TGTGCCAGCAGCATAAGGGACAGGGGGAATCAGCCCCAGCATTTT	CASSIRDRGNQPQHF
TRBJ2-3	TRBD2	TRBV4-1	NA	TGCGCCAGCAGCCAAGGGACTAGTCCAAATACGCAGTATTTT	CASSQGTSPNTQYF
TRBJ2-7	NA	TRBV2	NA	TGTGCCAGCAAATACATGCAGGATGTCGACGAGCAGTACTTC	CASKYMQDVDEQYF
TRBJ2-1	NA	TRBV5-1	NA	TGCGCCAGCAGCGGAGCCGGGGGTTTCAATGAGCAGTTCTTC	CASSGAGGFNEQFF
TRBJ2-6	TRBD1	TRBV11-2	NA	TGTGCCAGCAGCCCACTAAGGACAGGGTTCGCCTCTGGGGCCAACGTCCTGACTTTC	CASSPLRTGFASGANVLTF
TRBJ2-1	NA	TRBV15	NA	TGTGCCACCAGCCCCCGGAGGGGCGATTACAATGAGCAGTTCTTC	CATSPRRGDYNEQFF
TRBJ1-1	NA	TRBV15	NA	TGTGCCACCAGCAGAGTTCCTTCTGAAGCTTTCTTT	CATSRVPSEAFF